The present TCR beta chain was sequenced within a study of blood T cell repertoires in COVID-19. Germline V lookup: CDR1 LNHDA, CDR2 SQIVND (reference sequence). This CDR3 is built from 15 residues. Trimming removed 7 bases at V and 5 bases at J, with 21 bases between. Clones were sequenced by immunoSEQ multiplex PCR, and TCRdb holds only the in-frame ones, with some missing. The repertoire holds roughly 300,000 clones, with approximately 87% as singletons. While infection was still active, Seattle patients were enrolled and then followed longitudinally. The sample taken for sequencing was peripheral blood. The receptor's source is a woman between 25 and 40 years old with COVID-19, enrolled during active disease. The chain joins TRBV19 to TRBJ2-7, with a tentative D call TRBD1 (5 bases). The CDR3 loop is CASTNGAHRANEQYF. The CDR3, as DNA: TGTGCCAGTACCAATGGGGCCCATCGGGCCAACGAGCAGTACTTC.